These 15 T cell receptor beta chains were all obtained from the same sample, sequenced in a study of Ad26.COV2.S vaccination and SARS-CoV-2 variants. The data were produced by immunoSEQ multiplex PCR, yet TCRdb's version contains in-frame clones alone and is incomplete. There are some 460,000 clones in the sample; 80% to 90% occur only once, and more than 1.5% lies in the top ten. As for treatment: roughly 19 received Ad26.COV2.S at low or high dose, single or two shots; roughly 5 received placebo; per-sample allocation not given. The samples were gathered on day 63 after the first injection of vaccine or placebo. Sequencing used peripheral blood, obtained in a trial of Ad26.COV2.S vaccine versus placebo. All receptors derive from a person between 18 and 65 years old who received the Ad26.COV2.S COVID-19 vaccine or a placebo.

This CDR3 is CASSLAHVNEQFF. The CDR3 region has the DNA TGTGCCAGCAGCCTAGCCCATGTCAATGAGCAGTTCTTC. The chain recombines TRBV11-3 with TRBJ2-1, with D possibly TRBD2 on 5 matching bases. The V and J ends lost 5 bases and 6 bases respectively, with 11 bases between them. The CDR3 has 13 amino acids. Per the germline V gene, CDR1 is SGHNT and CDR2 is YENEEA.

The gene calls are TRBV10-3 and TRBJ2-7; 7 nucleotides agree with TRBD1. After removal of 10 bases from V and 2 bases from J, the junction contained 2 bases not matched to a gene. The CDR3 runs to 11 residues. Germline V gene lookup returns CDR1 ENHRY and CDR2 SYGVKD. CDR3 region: CATGTAYEQYF. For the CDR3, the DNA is TGTGCCACCGGGACAGCCTACGAGCAGTACTTC.

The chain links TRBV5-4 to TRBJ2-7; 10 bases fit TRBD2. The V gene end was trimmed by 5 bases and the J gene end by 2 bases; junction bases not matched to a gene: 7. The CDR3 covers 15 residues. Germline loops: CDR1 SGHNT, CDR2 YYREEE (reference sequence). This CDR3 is CASSFGTSVTYEQYF. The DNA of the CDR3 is TGTGCCAGCAGTTTCGGGACTAGCGTCACCTACGAGCAGTACTTC.

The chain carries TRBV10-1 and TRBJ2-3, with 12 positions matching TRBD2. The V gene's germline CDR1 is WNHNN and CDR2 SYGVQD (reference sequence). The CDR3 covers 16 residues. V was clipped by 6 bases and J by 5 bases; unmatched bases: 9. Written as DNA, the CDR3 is TGCGCCAGCAGCCTCCTAGCGGGAGGGCCGGTAGATACGCAGTATTTT. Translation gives CASSLLAGGPVDTQYF.

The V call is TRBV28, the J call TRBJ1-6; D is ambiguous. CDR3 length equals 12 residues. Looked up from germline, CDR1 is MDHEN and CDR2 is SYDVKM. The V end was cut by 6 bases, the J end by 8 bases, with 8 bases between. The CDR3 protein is CASSRRDSPLHF. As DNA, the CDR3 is TGTGCCAGCAGCCGACGGGATTCACCCCTCCACTTT.

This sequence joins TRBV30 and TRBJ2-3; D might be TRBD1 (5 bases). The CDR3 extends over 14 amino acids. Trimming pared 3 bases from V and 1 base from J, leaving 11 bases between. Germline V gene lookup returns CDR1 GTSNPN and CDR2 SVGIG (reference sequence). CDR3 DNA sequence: TGTGCCTGGAGGCCAGGGCTAGGCACAGATACGCAGTATTTT. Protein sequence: CAWRPGLGTDTQYF.

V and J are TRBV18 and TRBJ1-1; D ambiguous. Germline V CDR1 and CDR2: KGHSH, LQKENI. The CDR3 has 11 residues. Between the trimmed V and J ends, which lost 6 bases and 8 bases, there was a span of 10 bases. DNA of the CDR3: TGTGCCAGCTCGCAATTCGAAGAAGCTTTCTTT. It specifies CASSQFEEAFF.

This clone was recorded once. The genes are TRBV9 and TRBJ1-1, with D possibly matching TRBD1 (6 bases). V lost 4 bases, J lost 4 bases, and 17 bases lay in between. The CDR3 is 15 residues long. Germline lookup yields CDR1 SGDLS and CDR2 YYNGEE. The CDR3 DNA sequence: TGTGCCAGCAGCTATATTTCCGGGGGGCGCACTGAAGCTTTCTTT. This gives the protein CASSYISGGRTEAFF.

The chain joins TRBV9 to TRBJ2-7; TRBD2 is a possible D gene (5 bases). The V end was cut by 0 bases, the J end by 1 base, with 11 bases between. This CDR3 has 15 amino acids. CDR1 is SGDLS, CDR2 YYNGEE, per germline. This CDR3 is CASSVAGSPSYEQYF. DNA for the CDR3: TGTGCCAGCAGCGTAGCGGGAAGTCCTTCCTACGAGCAGTACTTC.

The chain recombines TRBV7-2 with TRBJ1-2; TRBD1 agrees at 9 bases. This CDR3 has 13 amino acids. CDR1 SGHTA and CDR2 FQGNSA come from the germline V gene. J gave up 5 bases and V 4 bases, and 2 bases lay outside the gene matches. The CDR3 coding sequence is TGTGCCAGCAGCTGGACAGGGGAGTATGGCTACACCTTC. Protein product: CASSWTGEYGYTF.

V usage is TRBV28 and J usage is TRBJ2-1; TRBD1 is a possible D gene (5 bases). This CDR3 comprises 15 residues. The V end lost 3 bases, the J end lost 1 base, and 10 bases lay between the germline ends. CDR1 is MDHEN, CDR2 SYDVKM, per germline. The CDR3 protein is CASSLPGMSYNEQFF. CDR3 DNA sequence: TGTGCCAGCAGTTTGCCAGGGATGTCCTACAATGAGCAGTTCTTC.

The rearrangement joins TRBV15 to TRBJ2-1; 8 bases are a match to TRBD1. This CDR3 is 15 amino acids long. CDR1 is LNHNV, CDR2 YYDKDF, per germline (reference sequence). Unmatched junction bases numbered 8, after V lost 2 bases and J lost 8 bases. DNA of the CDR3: TGTGCCACCAGCAGAATAAGACAGGGGTTGTATGAGCAGTTCTTC. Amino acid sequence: CATSRIRQGLYEQFF. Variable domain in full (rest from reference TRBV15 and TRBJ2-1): DAMVIQNPRYQVTQFGKPVTLSCSQTLNHNVMYWYQQKSSQAPKLLFHYYDKDFNNEADTPDNFQSRRPNTSFCFLDIRSPGLGDTAMYLCATSRIRQGLYEQFFGPGTRLTVL.

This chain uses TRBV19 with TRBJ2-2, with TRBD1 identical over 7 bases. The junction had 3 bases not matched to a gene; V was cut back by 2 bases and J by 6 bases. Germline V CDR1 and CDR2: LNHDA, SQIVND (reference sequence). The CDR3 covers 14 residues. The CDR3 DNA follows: TGTGCCAGTAGTATAAGGGGGCAGCCCGGGGAGCTGTTTTTT. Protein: CASSIRGQPGELFF.

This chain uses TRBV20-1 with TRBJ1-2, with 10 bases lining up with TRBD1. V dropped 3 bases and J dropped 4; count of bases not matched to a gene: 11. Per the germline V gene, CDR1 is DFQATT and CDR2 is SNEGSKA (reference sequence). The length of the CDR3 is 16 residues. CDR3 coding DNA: TGCAGTGCTAGTGCATACCCCGGACAGGGGGGCTATGGCTACACCTTC. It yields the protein CSASAYPGQGGYGYTF.

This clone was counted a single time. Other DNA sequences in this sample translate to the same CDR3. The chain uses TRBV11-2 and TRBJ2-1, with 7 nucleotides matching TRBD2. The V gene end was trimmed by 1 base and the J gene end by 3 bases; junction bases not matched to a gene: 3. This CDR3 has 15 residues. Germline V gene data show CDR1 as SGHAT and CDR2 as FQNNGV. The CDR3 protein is CASSLGRGSYNEQFF. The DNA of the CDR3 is TGTGCCAGCAGCTTAGGCCGCGGGAGCTACAATGAGCAGTTCTTC.